The entry below gives a single T cell receptor (beta chain) sequence along with its context. This sample was taken from a study of blood T cell repertoires in COVID-19. Study overall: PBMCs, B-cell-depleted T cells, or T cells were the source of the cDNA or gDNA that made up the material.

The CDR3 spans 14 residues. CDR1 is MNHEY, CDR2 SVGAGI, per germline. The germline V and J ends were trimmed by 5 bases and 1 base, with 11 bases remaining between them. The table came from immunoSEQ multiplex PCR; TCRdb's copy has only in-frame clones and leaves some out. The data show roughly 94,000 clones, 84% seen once. Sample: peripheral blood. This sequence originates from a man between 60 and 75 years old with acute or convalescent COVID-19. The rearrangement joins TRBV6-5 to TRBJ1-1; possibly TRBD1 for D (5 bases). The CDR3 sequence is CASSPGHGNTEAFF. CDR3 coding DNA: TGTGCCAGCAGTCCTGGACACGGGAACACTGAAGCTTTCTTT.